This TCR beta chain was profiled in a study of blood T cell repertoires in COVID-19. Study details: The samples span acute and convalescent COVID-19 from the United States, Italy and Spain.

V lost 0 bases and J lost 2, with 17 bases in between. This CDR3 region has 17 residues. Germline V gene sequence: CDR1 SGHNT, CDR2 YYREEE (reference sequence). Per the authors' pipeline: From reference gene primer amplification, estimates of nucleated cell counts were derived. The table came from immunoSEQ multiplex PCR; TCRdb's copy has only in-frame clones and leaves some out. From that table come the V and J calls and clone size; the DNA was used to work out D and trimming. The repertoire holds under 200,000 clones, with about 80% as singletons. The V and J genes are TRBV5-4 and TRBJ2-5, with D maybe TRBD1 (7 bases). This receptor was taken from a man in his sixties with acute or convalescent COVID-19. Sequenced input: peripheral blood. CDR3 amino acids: CASSLGAAGGLQETQYF. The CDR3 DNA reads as TGTGCCAGCAGCTTGGGGGCGGCAGGGGGGTTGCAAGAGACCCAGTACTTC. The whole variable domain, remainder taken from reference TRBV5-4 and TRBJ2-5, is ETGVTQSPTHLIKTRGQQVTLRCSSQSGHNTVSWYQQALGQGPQFIFQYYREEENGRGNFPPRFSGLQFPNYSSELNVNALELDDSALYLCASSLGAAGGLQETQYFGPGTRLLVL.